The entry that follows covers one T cell receptor beta chain sequence. The source of the sample is a study of blood T cells in healthy people across ages. The germline V gene encodes CDR1 SGDLS and CDR2 YYNGEE. V lost 0 bases to trimming and J lost 4 bases, with 13 bases between them. The length of the CDR3 is 15 residues. Collection of about 9.4 milliliters of peripheral blood was performed for each donor. A second about 7 to 11 cycle PCR used barcoded and J-beta primers. TCRdb itself ran the 5' RACE reads through MiXCR, one entry per CDR3 protein. The table has roughly 1.5 million distinct CDR3 sequences, approximately 43% seen once.

The sequenced sample was blood. The chain joins TRBV9 to TRBJ1-1, with D perhaps matching TRBD1 (5 bases). This receptor was taken from a woman aged 18-29 years in good health. DNA of the CDR3: TGTGCCAGCAGCGTAGACGGCGGGGGGAGCACTGAAGCTTTCTTT. It is translated as CASSVDGGGSTEAFF.